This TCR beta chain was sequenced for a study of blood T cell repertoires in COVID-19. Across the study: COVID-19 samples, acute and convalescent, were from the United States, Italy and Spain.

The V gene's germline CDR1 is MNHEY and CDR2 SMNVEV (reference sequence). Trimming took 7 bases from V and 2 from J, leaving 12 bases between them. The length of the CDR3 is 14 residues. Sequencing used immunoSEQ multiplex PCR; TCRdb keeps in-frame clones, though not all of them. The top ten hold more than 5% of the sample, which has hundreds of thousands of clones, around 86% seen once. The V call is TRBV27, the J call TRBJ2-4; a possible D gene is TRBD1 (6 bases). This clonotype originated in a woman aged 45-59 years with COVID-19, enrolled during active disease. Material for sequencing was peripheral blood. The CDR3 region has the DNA TGTGCCAGCAAGGGGACAAATACCAAAAACATTCAGTACTTC. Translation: CASKGTNTKNIQYF.